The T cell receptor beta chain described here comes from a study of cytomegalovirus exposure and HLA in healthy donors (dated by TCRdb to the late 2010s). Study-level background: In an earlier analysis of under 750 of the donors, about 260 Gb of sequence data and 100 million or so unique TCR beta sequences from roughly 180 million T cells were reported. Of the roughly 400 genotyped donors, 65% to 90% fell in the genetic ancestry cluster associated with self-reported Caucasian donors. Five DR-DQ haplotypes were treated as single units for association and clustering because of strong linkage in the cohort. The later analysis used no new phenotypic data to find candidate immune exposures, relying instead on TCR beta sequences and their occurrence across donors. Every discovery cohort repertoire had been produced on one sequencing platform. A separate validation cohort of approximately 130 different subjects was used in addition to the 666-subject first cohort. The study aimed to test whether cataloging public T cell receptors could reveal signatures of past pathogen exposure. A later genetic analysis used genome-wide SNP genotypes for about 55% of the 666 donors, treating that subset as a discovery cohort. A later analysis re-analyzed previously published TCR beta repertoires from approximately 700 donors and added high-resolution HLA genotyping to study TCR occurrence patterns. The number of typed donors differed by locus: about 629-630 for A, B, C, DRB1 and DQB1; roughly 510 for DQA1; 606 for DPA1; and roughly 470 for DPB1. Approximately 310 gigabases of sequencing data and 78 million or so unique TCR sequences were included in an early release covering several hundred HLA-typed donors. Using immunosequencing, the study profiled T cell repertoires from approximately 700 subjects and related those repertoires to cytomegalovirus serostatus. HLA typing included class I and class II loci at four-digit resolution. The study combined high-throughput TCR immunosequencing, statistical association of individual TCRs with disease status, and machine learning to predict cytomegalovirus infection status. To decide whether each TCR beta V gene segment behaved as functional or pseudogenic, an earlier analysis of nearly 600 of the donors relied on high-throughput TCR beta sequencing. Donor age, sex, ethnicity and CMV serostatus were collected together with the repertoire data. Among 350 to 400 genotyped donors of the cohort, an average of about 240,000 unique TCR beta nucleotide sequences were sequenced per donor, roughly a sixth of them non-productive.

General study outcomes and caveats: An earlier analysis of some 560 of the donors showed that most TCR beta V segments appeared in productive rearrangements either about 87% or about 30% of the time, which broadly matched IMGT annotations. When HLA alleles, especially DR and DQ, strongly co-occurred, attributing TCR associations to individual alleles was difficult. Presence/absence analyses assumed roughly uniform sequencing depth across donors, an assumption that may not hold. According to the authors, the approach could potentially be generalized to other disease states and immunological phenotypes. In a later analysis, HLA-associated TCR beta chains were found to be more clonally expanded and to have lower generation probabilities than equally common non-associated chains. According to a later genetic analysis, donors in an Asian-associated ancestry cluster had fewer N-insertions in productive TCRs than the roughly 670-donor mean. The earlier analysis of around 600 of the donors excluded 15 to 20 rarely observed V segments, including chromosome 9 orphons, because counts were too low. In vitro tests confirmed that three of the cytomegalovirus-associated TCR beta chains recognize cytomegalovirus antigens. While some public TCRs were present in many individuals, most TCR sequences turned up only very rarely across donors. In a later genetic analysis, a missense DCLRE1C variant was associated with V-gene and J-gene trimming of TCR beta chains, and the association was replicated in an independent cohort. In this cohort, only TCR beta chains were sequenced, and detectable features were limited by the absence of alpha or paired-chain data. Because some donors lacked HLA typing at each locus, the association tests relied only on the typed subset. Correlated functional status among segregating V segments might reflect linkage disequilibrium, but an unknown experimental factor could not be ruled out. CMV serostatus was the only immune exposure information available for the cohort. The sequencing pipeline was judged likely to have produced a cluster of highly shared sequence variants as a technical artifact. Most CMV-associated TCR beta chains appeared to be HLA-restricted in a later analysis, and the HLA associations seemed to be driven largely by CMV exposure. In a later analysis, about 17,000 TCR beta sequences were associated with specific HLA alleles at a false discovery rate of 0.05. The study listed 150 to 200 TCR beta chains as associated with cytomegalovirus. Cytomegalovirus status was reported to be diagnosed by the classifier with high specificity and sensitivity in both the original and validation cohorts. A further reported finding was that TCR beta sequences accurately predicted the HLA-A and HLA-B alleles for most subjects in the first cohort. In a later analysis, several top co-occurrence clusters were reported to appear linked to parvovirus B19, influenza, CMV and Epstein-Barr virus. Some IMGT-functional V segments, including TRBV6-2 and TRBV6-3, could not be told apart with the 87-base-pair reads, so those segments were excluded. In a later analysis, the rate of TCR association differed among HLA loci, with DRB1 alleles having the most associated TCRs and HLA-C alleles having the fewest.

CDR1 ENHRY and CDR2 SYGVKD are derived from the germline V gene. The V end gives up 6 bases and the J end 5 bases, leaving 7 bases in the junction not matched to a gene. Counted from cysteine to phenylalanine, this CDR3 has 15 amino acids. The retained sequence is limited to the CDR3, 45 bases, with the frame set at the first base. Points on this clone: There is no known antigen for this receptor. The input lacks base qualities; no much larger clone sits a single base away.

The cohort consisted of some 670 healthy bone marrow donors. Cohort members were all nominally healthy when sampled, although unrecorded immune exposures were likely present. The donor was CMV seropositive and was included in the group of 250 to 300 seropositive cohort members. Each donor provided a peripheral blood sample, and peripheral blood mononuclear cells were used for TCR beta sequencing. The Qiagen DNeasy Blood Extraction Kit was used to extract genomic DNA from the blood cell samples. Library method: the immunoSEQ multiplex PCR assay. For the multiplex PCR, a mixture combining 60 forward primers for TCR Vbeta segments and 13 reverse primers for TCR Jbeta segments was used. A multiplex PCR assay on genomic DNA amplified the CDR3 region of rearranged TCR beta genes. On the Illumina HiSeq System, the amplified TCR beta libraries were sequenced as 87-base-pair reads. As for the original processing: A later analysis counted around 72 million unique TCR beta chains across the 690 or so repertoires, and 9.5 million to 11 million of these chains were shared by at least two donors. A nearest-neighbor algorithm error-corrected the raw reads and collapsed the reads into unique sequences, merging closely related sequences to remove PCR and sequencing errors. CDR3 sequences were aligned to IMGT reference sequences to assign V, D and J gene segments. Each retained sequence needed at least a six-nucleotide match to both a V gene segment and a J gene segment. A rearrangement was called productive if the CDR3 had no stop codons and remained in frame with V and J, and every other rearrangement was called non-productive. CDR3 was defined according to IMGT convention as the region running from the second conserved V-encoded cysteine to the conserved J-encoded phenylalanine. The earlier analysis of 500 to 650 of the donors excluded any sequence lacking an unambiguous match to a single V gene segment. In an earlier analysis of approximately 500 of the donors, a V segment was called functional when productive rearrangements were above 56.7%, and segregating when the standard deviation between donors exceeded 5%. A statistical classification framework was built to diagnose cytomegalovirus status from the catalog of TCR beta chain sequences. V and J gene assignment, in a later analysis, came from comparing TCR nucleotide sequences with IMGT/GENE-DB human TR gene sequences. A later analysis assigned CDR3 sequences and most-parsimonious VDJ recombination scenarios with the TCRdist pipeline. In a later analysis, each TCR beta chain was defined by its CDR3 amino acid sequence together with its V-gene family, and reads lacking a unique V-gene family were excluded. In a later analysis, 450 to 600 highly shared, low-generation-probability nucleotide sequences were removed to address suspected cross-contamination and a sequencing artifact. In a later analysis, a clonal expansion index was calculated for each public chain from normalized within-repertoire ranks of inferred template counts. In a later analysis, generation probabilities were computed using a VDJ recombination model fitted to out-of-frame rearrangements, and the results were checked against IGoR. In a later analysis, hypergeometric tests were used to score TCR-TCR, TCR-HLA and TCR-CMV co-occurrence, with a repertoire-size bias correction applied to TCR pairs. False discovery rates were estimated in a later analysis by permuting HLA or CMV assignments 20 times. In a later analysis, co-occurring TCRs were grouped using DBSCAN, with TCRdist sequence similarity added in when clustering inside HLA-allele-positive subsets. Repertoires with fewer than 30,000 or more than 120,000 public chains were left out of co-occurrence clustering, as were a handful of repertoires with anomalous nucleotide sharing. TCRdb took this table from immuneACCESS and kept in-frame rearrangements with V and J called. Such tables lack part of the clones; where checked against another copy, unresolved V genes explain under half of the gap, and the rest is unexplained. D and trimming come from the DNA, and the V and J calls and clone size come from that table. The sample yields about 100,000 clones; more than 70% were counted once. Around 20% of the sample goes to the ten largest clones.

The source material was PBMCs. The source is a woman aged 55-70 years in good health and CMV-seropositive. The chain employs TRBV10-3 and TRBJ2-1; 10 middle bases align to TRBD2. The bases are TGTGCCATCAGCAGACTAGCGGGCCTAAACAATGAGCAGTTCTTC. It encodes CAISRLAGLNNEQFF.